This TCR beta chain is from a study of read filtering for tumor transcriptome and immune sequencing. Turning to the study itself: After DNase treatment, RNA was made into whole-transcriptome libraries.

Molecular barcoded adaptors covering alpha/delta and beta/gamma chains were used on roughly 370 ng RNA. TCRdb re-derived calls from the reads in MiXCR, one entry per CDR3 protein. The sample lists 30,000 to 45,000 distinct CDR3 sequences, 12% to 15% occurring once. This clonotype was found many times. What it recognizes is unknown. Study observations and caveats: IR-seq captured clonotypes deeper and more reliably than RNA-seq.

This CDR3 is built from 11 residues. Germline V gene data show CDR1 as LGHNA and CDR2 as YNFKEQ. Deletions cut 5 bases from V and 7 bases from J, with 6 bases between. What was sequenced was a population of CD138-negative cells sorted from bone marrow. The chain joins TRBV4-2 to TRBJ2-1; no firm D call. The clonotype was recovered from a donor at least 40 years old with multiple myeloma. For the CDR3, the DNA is TGTGCCAGCAGCAGACATAATGAGCAGTTCTTC. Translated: CASSRHNEQFF.